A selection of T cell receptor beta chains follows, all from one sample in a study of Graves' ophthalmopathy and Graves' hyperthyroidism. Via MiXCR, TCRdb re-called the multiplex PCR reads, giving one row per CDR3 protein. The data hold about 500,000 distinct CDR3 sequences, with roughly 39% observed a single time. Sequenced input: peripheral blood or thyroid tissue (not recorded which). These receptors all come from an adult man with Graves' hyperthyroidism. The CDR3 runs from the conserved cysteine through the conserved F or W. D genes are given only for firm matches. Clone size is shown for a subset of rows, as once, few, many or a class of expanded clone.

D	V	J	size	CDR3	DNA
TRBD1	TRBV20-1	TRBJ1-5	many	CSARGQGASNQPQHF	TGCAGTGCTAGAGGACAGGGGGCGAGCAATCAGCCCCAGCATTTT
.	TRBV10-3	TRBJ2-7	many	CAISQGERAYF	TGTGCCATCAGCCAGGGTGAACGGGCGTACTTC
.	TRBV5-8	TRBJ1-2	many	CASTTPGGYGYTF	TGTGCCAGCACCACACCCGGGGGCTATGGCTACACCTTC
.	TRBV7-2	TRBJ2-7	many	CASRRSVGEQYF	TGTGCCAGCCGACGGTCGGTAGGCGAGCAGTACTTC
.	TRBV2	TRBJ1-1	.	CASMKDWNTEAFF	TGTGCCAGCATGAAGGACTGGAACACTGAAGCTTTCTTT
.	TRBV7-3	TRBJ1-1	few	CASSSVGLPNTEVFF	TGTGCCAGCAGCTCTGTGGGCCTCCCAAACACTGAAGTTTTCTTT
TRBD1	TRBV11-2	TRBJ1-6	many	CASNRGGSPLHF	TGTGCCAGCAACAGGGGAGGCTCACCCCTCCACTTT
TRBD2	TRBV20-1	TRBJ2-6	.	CSASGRWGTSSFSGANVLTF	TGCAGTGCTTCAGGACGTTGGGGGACTAGCTCTTTCTCTGGGGCCAACGTCCTGACTTTC
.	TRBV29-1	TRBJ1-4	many	CSVRDYNEKLFF	TGCAGCGTTCGGGACTATAATGAAAAACTGTTTTTT
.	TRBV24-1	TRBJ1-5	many	CATSPTWGSGVENQPQHF	TGTGCCACCAGCCCGACATGGGGAAGCGGCGTGGAAAATCAGCCCCAGCATTTT
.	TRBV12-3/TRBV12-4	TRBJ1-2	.	CASSPGPLGANYGYTF	TGTGCCAGCAGCCCCGGGCCCCTGGGGGCGAACTATGGCTACACCTTC
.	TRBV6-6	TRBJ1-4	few	CASSYQTVEAEKLFF	TGTGCCAGCAGTTATCAGACAGTGGAAGCTGAAAAACTGTTTTTT
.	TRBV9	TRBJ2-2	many	CASSTHNTGELFF	TGTGCCAGCAGCACCCACAACACCGGGGAGCTGTTTTTT
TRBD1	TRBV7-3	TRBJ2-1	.	CASWDREQVNEQFF	TGTGCCAGCTGGGACAGGGAACAAGTGAATGAGCAGTTCTTC
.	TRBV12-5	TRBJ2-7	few	CASGLGGGSGPTTSSYEQYF	TGTGCTAGTGGTTTGGGTGGTGGGTCGGGCCCCACGACTAGCTCCTACGAGCAGTACTTC
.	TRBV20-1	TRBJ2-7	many	CSARERQGPLGQYF	TGCAGTGCTAGAGAGAGGCAGGGCCCCCTTGGGCAGTACTTC
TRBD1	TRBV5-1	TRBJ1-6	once	CASSLGTAKTSPLHF	TGCGCCAGCAGCCTCGGGACAGCCAAAACGTCACCCCTCCACTTT
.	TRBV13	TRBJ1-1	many	CASSVRQAEAFF	TGTGCCAGCAGCGTCCGACAGGCTGAAGCTTTCTTT
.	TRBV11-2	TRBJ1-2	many	CASSRQISYGYTF	TGTGCCAGCAGCCGACAGATTTCTTATGGCTACACCTTC
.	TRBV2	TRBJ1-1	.	CASSPRGLSEAFF	TGTGCCAGCAGTCCTAGGGGACTAAGTGAAGCTTTCTTT
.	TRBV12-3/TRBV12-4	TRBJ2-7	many	CASLGRPAYEQYF	TGTGCCAGCCTAGGGAGGCCCGCCTACGAGCAGTACTTC
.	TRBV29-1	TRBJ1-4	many	CSVGGRSNEKLFF	TGCAGCGTTGGGGGGAGATCTAATGAAAAACTGTTTTTT
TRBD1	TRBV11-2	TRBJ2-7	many	CASSLGSSGTGLEQYF	TGTGCCAGCAGCTTAGGATCCTCCGGGACAGGCCTGGAGCAGTACTTC
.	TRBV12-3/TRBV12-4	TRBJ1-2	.	CGSSLTGARMGYTF	TGTGGCAGCAGTCTGACCGGGGCGCGAATGGGCTACACCTTC
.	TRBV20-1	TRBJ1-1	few	CSAREPGEGAEAFF	TGCAGTGCTAGAGAACCCGGAGAGGGGGCTGAAGCTTTCTTT
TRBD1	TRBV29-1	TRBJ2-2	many	CSVVERDRNTGELFF	TGCAGCGTTGTTGAACGGGACAGGAACACCGGGGAGCTGTTTTTT
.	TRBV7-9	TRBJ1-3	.	CASSSTLPGNTIYF	TGTGCCAGCAGCTCCACGCTCCCGGGAAACACCATATATTTT
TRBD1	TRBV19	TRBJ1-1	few	CASSILGTGGQAFF	TGTGCCAGTAGTATCCTCGGGACAGGGGGCCAAGCTTTCTTT
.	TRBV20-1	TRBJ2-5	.	CSARSGSSKETQYF	TGCAGTGCTAGATCGGGGAGTAGTAAAGAGACCCAGTACTTC
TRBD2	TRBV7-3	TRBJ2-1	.	CASSLVAGASYNEQFF	TGTGCCAGCAGCCTAGTAGCGGGGGCCTCCTACAATGAGCAGTTCTTC
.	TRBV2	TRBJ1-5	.	CASRLAGGNQPQHF	TGTGCCAGTCGACTAGCGGGGGGCAATCAGCCCCAGCATTTT
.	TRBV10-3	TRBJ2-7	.	CAISLTARYF	TGTGCCATCAGCCTGACGGCGCGGTACTTC
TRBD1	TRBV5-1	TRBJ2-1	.	CASSPTGGAYNEQFF	TGCGCCAGCAGCCCCACAGGGGGAGCTTACAATGAGCAGTTCTTC
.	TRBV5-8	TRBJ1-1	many	CASSSPIRGQNTEAFF	TGTGCCAGCAGCTCCCCGATTCGCGGACAGAACACTGAAGCTTTCTTT
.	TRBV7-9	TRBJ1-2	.	CASSSYRADGYTF	TGTGCCAGCAGCTCCTACAGGGCAGATGGCTACACCTTC
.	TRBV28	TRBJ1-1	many	CASSPALNTEAFF	TGTGCCAGCAGTCCTGCCTTGAACACTGAAGCTTTCTTT
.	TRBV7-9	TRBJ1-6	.	CASSFGTPSNSPLHF	TGCGCCAGCAGCTTCGGGACACCAAGTAATTCACCCCTCCACTTT
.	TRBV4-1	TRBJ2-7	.	CASSQYADTHSYEQYF	TGCGCCAGCAGCCAATATGCGGACACCCACTCCTACGAGCAGTACTTC
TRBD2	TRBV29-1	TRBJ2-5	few	CSVEGTRTKLETQYF	TGCAGCGTTGAAGGGACTAGAACTAAGTTAGAGACCCAGTACTTC
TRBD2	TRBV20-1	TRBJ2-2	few	CSAARAGANTGELFF	TGCAGTGCTGCCCGAGCGGGAGCGAACACCGGGGAGCTGTTTTTT
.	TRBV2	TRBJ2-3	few	CASSRVRTNTDTQYF	TGTGCCAGCAGTAGGGTACGGACCAACACAGATACGCAGTATTTT
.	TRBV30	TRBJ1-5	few	CAWSQALNQPQHF	TGTGCCTGGAGTCAGGCCCTCAATCAGCCCCAGCATTTT
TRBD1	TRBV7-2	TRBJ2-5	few	CASSTGQGTGRETQYF	TGTGCCAGCAGCACGGGACAGGGGACGGGGAGGGAGACCCAGTACTTC
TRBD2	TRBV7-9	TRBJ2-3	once	CASSYPAGVETDAQYF	TGTGCCAGCAGCTACCCAGCGGGGGTGGAGACAGATGCGCAGTATTTT
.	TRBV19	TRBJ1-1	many	CASSTLGSAANTEAFF	TGTGCCAGTAGTACCCTCGGGTCCGCAGCGAACACTGAAGCTTTCTTT
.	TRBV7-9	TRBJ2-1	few	CASSPQGDEQFF	TGTGCCAGCAGCCCACAGGGCGATGAGCAGTTCTTC
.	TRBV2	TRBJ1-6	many	CASSAGLGPKNSPLHF	TGTGCCAGCAGTGCCGGCTTGGGACCCAAAAATTCACCCCTCCACTTT
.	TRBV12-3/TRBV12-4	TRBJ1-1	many	CASSLVGLSTEAFF	TGTGCCAGCAGTTTGGTTGGTCTGAGCACTGAAGCTTTCTTT